This T cell receptor (beta chain) was obtained from a study of blood T cell repertoires in COVID-19. On the study more broadly: Samples came from the United States, Italy and Spain, spanning acute and convalescent COVID-19.

Original analysis: Reference gene primers were amplified, and this amplification served to estimate nucleated cell counts. Measured with immunoSEQ multiplex PCR; TCRdb has only the in-frame clones, and not every one. That table supplies the V and J calls and clone size; D and trimming were determined from the DNA. The profile shows 390,000 or so clones, roughly 85% of them singletons. Germline V gene data show CDR1 as LNHNV and CDR2 as YYDKDF (reference sequence). The CDR3 totals 14 residues. The ends were cut back, 4 bases at V and 4 bases at J, with 8 bases in the middle. The clonotype comes from a woman under 40 with active or convalescent COVID-19. The sample consisted of peripheral blood. The chain joins TRBV15 to TRBJ1-6, with a tentative D call TRBD1 (6 bases). The CDR3: CATSKTGYNSPLHF. In DNA, the CDR3 is TGTGCCACCAGCAAAACAGGGTATAATTCACCCCTCCACTTT. The variable domain in full, with the rest retrieved from reference TRBV15 and TRBJ1-6, is DAMVIQNPRYQVTQFGKPVTLSCSQTLNHNVMYWYQQKSSQAPKLLFHYYDKDFNNEADTPDNFQSRRPNTSFCFLDIRSPGLGDTAMYLCATSKTGYNSPLHFGNGTRLTVT.